This record looks at one T cell receptor beta chain sequence and its context. Its antigen is unknown. The assay was immunoSEQ multiplex PCR, and TCRdb's table has in-frame clones only and misses some. Of about 100,000 clones in the sample, 80% to 95% were seen once. The entry originates in a study of siplizumab effects on memory and regulatory T cells. Whole-study findings and limits: The drug siplizumab significantly decreased the alloreactive sequences that could be traced to unstimulated CD4+ memory cells.

V lost 1 base and J lost 9, with 5 bases in between. CDR1 is SGHNT, CDR2 YYREEE, per germline (reference sequence). The CDR3 is 11 residues long. The receptor's source is a human donor in good health. The J gene is TRBJ2-1, the V gene TRBV5-4; the D is unclear. Sequenced sample: CD4+ T cells sorted from blood. This CDR3 reads CASSLHTEQFF. DNA for the CDR3: TGTGCCAGCAGCTTGCATACTGAGCAGTTCTTC.